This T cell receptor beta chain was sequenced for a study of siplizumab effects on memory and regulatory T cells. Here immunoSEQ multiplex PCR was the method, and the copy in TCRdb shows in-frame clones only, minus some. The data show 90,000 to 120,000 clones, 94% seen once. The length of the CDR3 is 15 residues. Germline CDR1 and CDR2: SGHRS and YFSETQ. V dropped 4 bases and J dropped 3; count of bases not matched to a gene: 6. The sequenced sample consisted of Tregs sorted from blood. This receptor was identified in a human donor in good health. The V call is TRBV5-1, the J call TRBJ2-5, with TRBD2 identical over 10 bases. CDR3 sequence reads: CASSKLAGLEETQYF. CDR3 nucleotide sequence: TGCGCCAGCAGCAAACTAGCGGGATTGGAAGAGACCCAGTACTTC.